Detailed here is one TCR beta chain. How the authors handled the data: By means of reference gene primer amplification, nucleated cell counts were estimated. Method: immunoSEQ multiplex PCR; TCRdb's copy keeps in-frame clones and lacks some. V and J calls and clone size are those listed in that table; D and trimming were worked out from the DNA. The data hold 250,000 to 300,000 clones, with 80% to 90% observed a single time. Per germline, CDR1 SGDLS and CDR2 YYNGEE. The CDR3 covers 16 residues. Trimming removed 3 bases from V and 0 bases from J, with 14 bases in between. This entry is derived from a study of blood T cell repertoires in COVID-19. Study context: Sites in the United States, Italy and Spain provided acute and convalescent COVID-19 samples.

This clonotype was obtained from a man younger than 35 who had recovered from COVID-19. What was sequenced was PBMCs or T cells enriched from blood (not recorded which). The chain employs TRBV9 and TRBJ2-3; D possibly corresponds to TRBD1 (6 bases). Here the CDR3 reads CASSANPGASTDTQYF. The CDR3 bases are TGTGCCAGCAGCGCTAACCCAGGGGCTAGCACAGATACGCAGTATTTT.